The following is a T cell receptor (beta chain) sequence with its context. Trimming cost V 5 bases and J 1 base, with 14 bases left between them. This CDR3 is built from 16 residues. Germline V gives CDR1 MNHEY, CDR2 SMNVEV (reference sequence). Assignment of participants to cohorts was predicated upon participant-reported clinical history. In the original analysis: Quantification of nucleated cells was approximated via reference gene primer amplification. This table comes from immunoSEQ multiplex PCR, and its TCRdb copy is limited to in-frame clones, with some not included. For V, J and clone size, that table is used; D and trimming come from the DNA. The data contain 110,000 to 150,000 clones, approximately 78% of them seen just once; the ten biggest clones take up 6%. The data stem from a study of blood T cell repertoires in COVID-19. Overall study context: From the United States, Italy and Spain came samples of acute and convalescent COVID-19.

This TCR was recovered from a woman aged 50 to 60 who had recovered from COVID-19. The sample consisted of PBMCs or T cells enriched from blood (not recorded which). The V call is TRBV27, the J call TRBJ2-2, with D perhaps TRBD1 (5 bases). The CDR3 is CASSLFRVLNTGELFF. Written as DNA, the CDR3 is TGTGCCAGCAGTCTATTCAGGGTGTTGAACACCGGGGAGCTGTTTTTT.